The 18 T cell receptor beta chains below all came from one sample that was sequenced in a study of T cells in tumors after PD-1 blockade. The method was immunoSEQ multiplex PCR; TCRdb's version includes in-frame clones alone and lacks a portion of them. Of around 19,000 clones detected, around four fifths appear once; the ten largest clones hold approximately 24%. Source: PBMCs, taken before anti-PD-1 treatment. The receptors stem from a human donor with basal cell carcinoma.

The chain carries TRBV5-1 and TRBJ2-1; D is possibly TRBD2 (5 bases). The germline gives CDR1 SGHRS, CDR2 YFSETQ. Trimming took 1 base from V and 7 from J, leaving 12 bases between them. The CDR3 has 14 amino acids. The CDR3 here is CASSLTLGGNEQFF. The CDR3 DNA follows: TGCGCCAGCAGCTTGACGCTGGGCGGGAATGAGCAGTTCTTC.

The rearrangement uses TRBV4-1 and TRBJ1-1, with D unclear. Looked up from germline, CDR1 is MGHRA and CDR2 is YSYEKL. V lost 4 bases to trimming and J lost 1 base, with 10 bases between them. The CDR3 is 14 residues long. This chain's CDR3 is CASSRIEGNTEAFF. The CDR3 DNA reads TGCGCCAGCAGCCGCATAGAGGGGAACACTGAAGCTTTCTTT.

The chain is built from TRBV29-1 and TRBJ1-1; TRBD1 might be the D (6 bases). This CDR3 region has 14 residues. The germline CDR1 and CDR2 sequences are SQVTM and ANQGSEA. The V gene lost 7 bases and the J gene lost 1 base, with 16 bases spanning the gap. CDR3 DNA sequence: TGCAGCGCCAGAAGGGGGACGGCGAACACTGAAGCTTTCTTT. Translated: CSARRGTANTEAFF.

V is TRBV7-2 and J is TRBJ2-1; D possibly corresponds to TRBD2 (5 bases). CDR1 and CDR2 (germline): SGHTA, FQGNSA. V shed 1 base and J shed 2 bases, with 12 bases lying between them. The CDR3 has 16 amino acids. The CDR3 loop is CASSLVLEVPYNEQFF. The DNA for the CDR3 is TGTGCCAGCAGCTTAGTTCTGGAGGTACCCTACAATGAGCAGTTCTTC. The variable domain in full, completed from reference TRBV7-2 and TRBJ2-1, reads GAGVSQSPSNKVTEKGKDVELRCDPISGHTALYWYRQSLGQGLEFLIYFQGNSAPDKSGLPSDRFSAERTGGSVSTLTIQRTQQEDSAVYLCASSLVLEVPYNEQFFGPGTRLTVL.

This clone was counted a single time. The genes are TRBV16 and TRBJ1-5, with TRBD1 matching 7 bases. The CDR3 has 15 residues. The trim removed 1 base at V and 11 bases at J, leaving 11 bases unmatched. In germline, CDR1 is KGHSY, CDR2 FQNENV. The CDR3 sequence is CASSQWGQGVAAQHF. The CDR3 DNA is TGTGCCAGCAGCCAATGGGGGCAGGGGGTAGCGGCCCAGCATTTT.

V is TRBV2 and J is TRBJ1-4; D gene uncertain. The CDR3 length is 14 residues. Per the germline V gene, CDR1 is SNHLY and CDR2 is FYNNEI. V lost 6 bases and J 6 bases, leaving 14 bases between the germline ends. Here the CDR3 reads CASRRAVIDEKLFF. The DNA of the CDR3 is TGTGCCAGCAGGCGGGCGGTGATAGATGAAAAACTGTTTTTT.

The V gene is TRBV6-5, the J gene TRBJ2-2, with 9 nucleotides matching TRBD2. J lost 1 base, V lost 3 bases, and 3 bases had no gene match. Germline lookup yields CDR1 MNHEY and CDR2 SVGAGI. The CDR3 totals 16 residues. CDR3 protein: CASSYQTSGNTGELFF. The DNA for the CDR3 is TGTGCCAGCAGTTATCAGACTAGCGGGAACACCGGGGAGCTGTTTTTT.

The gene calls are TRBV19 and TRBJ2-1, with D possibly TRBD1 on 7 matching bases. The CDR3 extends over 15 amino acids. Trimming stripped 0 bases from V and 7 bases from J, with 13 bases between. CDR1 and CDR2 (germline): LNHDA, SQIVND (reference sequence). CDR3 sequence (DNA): TGTGCCAGTAGTATAGACAGGGGGGTATCGAATGAGCAGTTCTTC. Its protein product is CASSIDRGVSNEQFF.

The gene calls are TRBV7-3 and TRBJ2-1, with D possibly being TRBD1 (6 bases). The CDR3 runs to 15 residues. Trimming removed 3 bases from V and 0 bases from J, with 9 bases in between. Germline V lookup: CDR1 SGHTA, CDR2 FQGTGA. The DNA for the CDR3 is TGTGCCAGCAGCTTTACAGGGAGCTCCTACAATGAGCAGTTCTTC. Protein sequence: CASSFTGSSYNEQFF.

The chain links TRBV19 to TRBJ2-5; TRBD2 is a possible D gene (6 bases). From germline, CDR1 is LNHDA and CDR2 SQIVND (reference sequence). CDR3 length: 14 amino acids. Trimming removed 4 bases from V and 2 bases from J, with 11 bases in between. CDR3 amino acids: CASSNGGSQETQYF. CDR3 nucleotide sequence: TGTGCCAGTAGTAATGGGGGGTCGCAAGAGACCCAGTACTTC. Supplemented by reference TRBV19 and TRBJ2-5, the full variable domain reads DGGITQSPKYLFRKEGQNVTLSCEQNLNHDAMYWYRQDPGQGLRLIYYSQIVNDFQKGDIAEGYSVSREKKESFPLTVTSAQKNPTAFYLCASSNGGSQETQYFGPGTRLLVL.

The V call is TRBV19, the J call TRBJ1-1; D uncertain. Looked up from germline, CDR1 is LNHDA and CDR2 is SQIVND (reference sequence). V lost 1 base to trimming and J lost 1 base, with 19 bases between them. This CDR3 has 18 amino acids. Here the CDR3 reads CASSIGRSPTRGNTEAFF. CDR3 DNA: TGTGCCAGTAGTATAGGAAGGTCTCCTACCCGAGGGAACACTGAAGCTTTCTTT.

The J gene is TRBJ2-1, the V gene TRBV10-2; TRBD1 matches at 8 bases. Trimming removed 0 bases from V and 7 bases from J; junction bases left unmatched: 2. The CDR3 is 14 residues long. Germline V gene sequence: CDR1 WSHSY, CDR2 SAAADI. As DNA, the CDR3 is TGCGCCAGCAGTGAGTCGGACAGGGTGAATGAGCAGTTCTTC. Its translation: CASSESDRVNEQFF.

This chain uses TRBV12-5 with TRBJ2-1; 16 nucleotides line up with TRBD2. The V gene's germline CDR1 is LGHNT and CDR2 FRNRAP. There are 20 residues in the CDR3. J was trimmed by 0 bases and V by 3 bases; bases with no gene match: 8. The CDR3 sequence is CASGFGPGLAGGSSYNEQFF. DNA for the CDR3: TGTGCTAGTGGTTTTGGCCCGGGACTAGCGGGGGGGAGCTCCTACAATGAGCAGTTCTTC.

The CDR3 DNA follows: TGCGCCAGCAGCTCGACAGGGCGACAAGAGACCCAGTACTTC. Amino acids: CASSSTGRQETQYF. This chain joins TRBV5-1 and TRBJ2-5, with TRBD1 identical over 7 bases. V lost 3 bases to trimming and J lost 2 bases; unmatched junction nucleotides: 4. The CDR3 has 14 amino acids. The germline V gene has CDR1 SGHRS and CDR2 YFSETQ.

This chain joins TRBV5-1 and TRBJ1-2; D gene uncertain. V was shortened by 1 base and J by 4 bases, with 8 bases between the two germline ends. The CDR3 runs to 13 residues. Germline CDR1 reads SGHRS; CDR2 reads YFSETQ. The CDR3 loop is CASSLQDSYGYTF. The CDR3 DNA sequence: TGCGCCAGCAGCTTGCAGGACTCCTATGGCTACACCTTC. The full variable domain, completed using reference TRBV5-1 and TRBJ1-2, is KAGVTQTPRYLIKTRGQQVTLSCSPISGHRSVSWYQQTPGQGLQFLFEYFSETQRNKGNFPGRFSGRQFSNSRSEMNVSTLELGDSALYLCASSLQDSYGYTFGSGTRLTVV.

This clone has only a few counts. The CDR3 spells CASSLTSGTLEQYF. DNA of the CDR3: TGTGCCAGCAGCTTGACTAGCGGGACTCTCGAGCAGTACTTC. This rearrangement joins TRBV7-2 to TRBJ2-7, with 11 bases aligning to TRBD2. The J segment lost 6 bases and the V segment lost 3 bases, leaving 4 bases of the junction unmatched. From germline, CDR1 is SGHTA and CDR2 FQGNSA. This CDR3 has 14 residues.

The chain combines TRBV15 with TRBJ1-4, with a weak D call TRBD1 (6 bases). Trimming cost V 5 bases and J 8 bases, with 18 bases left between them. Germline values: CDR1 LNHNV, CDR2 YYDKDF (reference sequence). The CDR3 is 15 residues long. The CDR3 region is CATSPDRQGREKLFF. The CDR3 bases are TGTGCCACCAGCCCCGATAGGCAGGGGAGGGAAAAACTGTTTTTT.

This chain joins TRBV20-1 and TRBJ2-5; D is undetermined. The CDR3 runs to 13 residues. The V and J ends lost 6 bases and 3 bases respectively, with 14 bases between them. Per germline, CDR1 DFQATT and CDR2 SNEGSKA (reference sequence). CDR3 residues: CSASKGPEETQYF. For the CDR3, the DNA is TGCAGTGCCAGTAAGGGCCCGGAAGAGACCCAGTACTTC.